Below are 3 T cell receptor beta chains sequenced from a single sample in a study of siplizumab effects on memory and regulatory T cells. Sequencing used immunoSEQ multiplex PCR; TCRdb keeps in-frame clones, though not all of them. The repertoire holds 50,000 to 70,000 clones, with around 96% as singletons. Source material: naive CD8+ T cells sorted from blood. The receptors shown here come from a human donor in good health.

This sequence joins TRBV7-4 and TRBJ1-5; D gene uncertain. The CDR3 has 15 amino acids. Germline CDR1 reads SGHVT; CDR2 reads SQSDAQ. The V end lost 5 bases, the J end lost 2 bases, and 13 bases lay between the germline ends. In nucleotides, the CDR3 is TGTGCCAGCAGCCAGCATTGGTCTTGCAATCAGCCCCAGCATTTT. Amino acid sequence: CASSQHWSCNQPQHF.

The genes are TRBV7-9 and TRBJ1-2; 10 positions agree with TRBD1. This CDR3 is built from 15 residues. Germline CDR1 reads SEHNR; CDR2 reads FQNEAQ (reference sequence). Trimming took 5 bases from V and 6 from J; bases not matched to a gene: 9. The CDR3 sequence is CASSPRDRGLDGYTF. CDR3 nucleotides: TGTGCCAGCAGCCCCCGGGACAGGGGATTAGATGGCTACACCTTC.

The genes are TRBV4-1 and TRBJ1-3; the D gene is possibly TRBD1 (5 bases). The V and J ends lost 1 base and 1 base respectively, with 14 bases between them. Germline V gene data show CDR1 as MGHRA and CDR2 as YSYEKL. The CDR3 is made up of 17 amino acids. The CDR3 loop is CASSQVELGASGNTIYF. As DNA, the CDR3 is TGCGCCAGCAGCCAAGTGGAGTTAGGGGCATCTGGAAACACCATATATTTT.